The 13 T cell receptor beta chains in this list originate from one sample, sequenced in a study of blood T cell repertoires in COVID-19. Some clones are missing from TCRdb's copy, which holds only in-frame ones; the method was immunoSEQ multiplex PCR. Among more than 45,000 clones, approximately 86% were seen once, and the ten largest hold over 15%. The source material was peripheral blood. Receptor source: a man aged 40-49 years with acute or convalescent COVID-19.

The chain joins TRBV4-1 to TRBJ2-5; D perhaps matches TRBD2 (6 bases). Per germline, CDR1 MGHRA and CDR2 YSYEKL. The CDR3 extends over 15 amino acids. The ends were cut back, 5 bases at V and 5 bases at J, with 18 bases in the middle. The CDR3 sequence is CASSEFSGSLETQYF. CDR3 DNA sequence: TGCGCCAGCAGCGAGTTTAGCGGTAGTTTGGAGACCCAGTACTTC.

The V and J genes are TRBV18 and TRBJ2-2, with a weak D call TRBD2 (6 bases). This CDR3 spans 15 amino acids. Trimming shortened V by 2 bases and J by 5 bases, and 12 bases separated the two germline ends. The germline V gene has CDR1 KGHSH and CDR2 LQKENI. CDR3 coding DNA: TGTGCCAGCTCACCAGTCCAGGAGGGTACCGGGGAGCTGTTTTTT. It specifies CASSPVQEGTGELFF. The complete variable domain, with remaining parts taken from reference TRBV18 and TRBJ2-2, reads NAGVMQNPRHLVRRRGQEARLRCSPMKGHSHVYWYRQLPEEGLKFMVYLQKENIIDESGMPKERFSAEFPKEGPSILRIQQVVRGDSAAYFCASSPVQEGTGELFFGEGSRLTVL.

This clone was counted between two and nine times. The V and J genes are TRBV30 and TRBJ2-1, with 9 bases aligning to TRBD2. V shed 4 bases and J 8 bases; nucleotides not matched to a gene: 9. The CDR3 extends over 14 amino acids. Germline CDR1 reads GTSNPN; CDR2 reads SVGIG (reference sequence). The CDR3 spells CAWTVGSGSYEQFF. CDR3 in DNA: TGTGCCTGGACGGTGGGTAGCGGGAGTTATGAGCAGTTCTTC.

The chain employs TRBV5-1 and TRBJ1-2, with TRBD1 identical over 7 bases. From germline, CDR1 is SGHRS and CDR2 YFSETQ. With V trimmed by 5 bases and J by 1 base, 8 bases remained unmatched. This CDR3 is 15 amino acids long. CDR3 protein: CASRPTGKVNYGYTF. In DNA form, the CDR3 reads TGCGCCAGCAGACCGACAGGGAAGGTTAACTATGGCTACACCTTC.

This chain joins TRBV6-5 and TRBJ1-5; D remains unclear. CDR3 size: 11 residues. V lost 6 bases to trimming and J lost 9 bases, with 9 bases between them. From germline, CDR1 is MNHEY and CDR2 SVGAGI. The CDR3 nucleotides read TGTGCCAGCAGGCGCGAGGGGCCCCAGCATTTT. This sequence encodes CASRREGPQHF.

The chain has TRBV27 and TRBJ1-1; D gene unclear. Germline loops: CDR1 MNHEY, CDR2 SMNVEV (reference sequence). The CDR3 covers 12 residues. V lost 3 bases and J 5 bases, leaving 7 bases between the germline ends. CDR3 sequence: CASSFTGTEAFF. Written as DNA, the CDR3 is TGTGCCAGCAGTTTCACGGGGACTGAAGCTTTCTTT.

The J gene is TRBJ1-1, the V gene TRBV27; D is ambiguous. The CDR3 runs 13 residues. V was shortened by 1 base and J by 5 bases, with 8 bases between the two germline ends. Per germline, CDR1 MNHEY and CDR2 SMNVEV (reference sequence). CDR3 nucleotide sequence: TGTGCCAGCAGTTTATTCAGGAAGACTGAAGCTTTCTTT. Protein sequence: CASSLFRKTEAFF.

The chain links TRBV7-2 to TRBJ2-6; 7 bases match TRBD1. V gave up 4 bases and J gave up 4 bases; unmatched junction bases: 7. The CDR3 has 16 amino acids. The germline V gene encodes CDR1 SGHTA and CDR2 FQGNSA. The CDR3 nucleotides read TGTGCCAGCAGCTCCGCCGGGACAGCCGGGGCCAACGTCCTGACTTTC. Its protein product is CASSSAGTAGANVLTF. Using reference TRBV7-2 and TRBJ2-6 for the parts outside the CDR3, the full variable domain is GAGVSQSPSNKVTEKGKDVELRCDPISGHTALYWYRQSLGQGLEFLIYFQGNSAPDKSGLPSDRFSAERTGGSVSTLTIQRTQQEDSAVYLCASSSAGTAGANVLTFGAGSRLTVL.

The chain joins TRBV7-2 to TRBJ2-7; maybe TRBD1 (7 bases). The germline V gene encodes CDR1 SGHTA and CDR2 FQGNSA. There are 15 residues in the CDR3. V shed 0 bases and J shed 7 bases, with 16 bases lying between them. Here the CDR3 reads CASSLARGQGVEQYF. CDR3 in DNA: TGTGCCAGCAGCTTAGCTCGGGGGCAGGGGGTTGAGCAGTACTTC.

V and J are TRBV6-6 and TRBJ1-6, with TRBD1 as a possible D gene (5 bases). The CDR3 extends over 13 amino acids. Trimming stripped 10 bases from V and 6 bases from J, with 13 bases between. The germline gives CDR1 MNHNY, CDR2 SVGAGI (reference sequence). CDR3 bases: TGTGCCACAGGTCGGGGGAGTAATTCACCCCTCCACTTT. This gives the protein CATGRGSNSPLHF.

The chain joins TRBV19 to TRBJ1-2; maybe TRBD1 (5 bases). V dropped 4 bases and J dropped 8 bases, with 20 bases sitting between them. The CDR3 loop spans 15 amino acids. The germline CDR1 and CDR2 sequences are LNHDA and SQIVND (reference sequence). CDR3 sequence reads: CASSNRRLGEEGYTF. The CDR3, as DNA: TGTGCCAGTAGTAACCGACGTCTGGGGGAGGAAGGCTACACCTTC.

The chain uses TRBV24-1 and TRBJ1-2; TRBD1 matches 7 bases. This CDR3 has 15 residues. Germline CDR1 and CDR2: KGHDR and SFDVKD. Trimming took 2 bases from V and 6 from J; bases not matched to a gene: 8. In DNA form, the CDR3 reads TGTGCCACCAGTGATTACTCGACAGGGTTGGATGGCTACACCTTC. Translating gives CATSDYSTGLDGYTF.

This clone was found once. The gene calls are TRBV6-6 and TRBJ2-2, with 8 nucleotides matching TRBD1. The CDR3 is made up of 15 amino acids. V lost 5 bases, J lost 7 bases, and 9 bases stayed unmatched. Germline-derived CDR1 and CDR2 are MNHNY and SVGAGI (reference sequence). The CDR3 DNA reads TGTGCCAGCAGTCCAATGAGGACAGGGAACGGGGAGCTGTTTTTT. Translation gives CASSPMRTGNGELFF.